This T cell receptor (beta chain) emerged from a study of T cells in Graves' hyperthyroidism and ophthalmopathy. The wider study: Before any treatment, at initial diagnosis, peripheral blood was collected.

The CDR3 is 16 amino acids. Germline CDR1 and CDR2: LNHNV and YYDKDF (reference sequence). V lost 3 bases and J lost 6; bases outside the gene matches: 9. Researchers amplified the TCR beta CDR3 regions from RNA transcripts. First-round RT-PCR targeting the TCR CDR3 was performed with the HTBI primer set. TCRdb redid the calling of the multiplex PCR reads with MiXCR, one entry per CDR3 protein. This table holds some 500,000 distinct CDR3 sequences, 13% to 15% found once. In patients aged 18 to 65, hyperthyroidism was newly diagnosed, with duration under 2 months. Reasons for excluding patients were uncontrolled infection, other autoimmune disease, pregnancy or lactation. Fresh peripheral blood, 10 ml, yielded the PBMCs.

This sequence joins TRBV15 and TRBJ2-3, with TRBD1 matching over 10 bases. This receptor was obtained from a woman aged 18-35 years with Graves' hyperthyroidism. The sequencing input was blood. CDR3: CATSRDRGLVGDTQYF. The CDR3 region has the DNA TGTGCCACCAGCAGGGACAGGGGGTTAGTAGGGGATACGCAGTATTTT.